What follows is one T cell receptor beta chain and its context. Its specific antigen is unknown. Base qualities are missing; no much larger clone stands one base away. The data stem from a study of blood T cell repertoires in COVID-19 (dated by TCRdb to 2020 to 2021). For context, the study as a whole: Collaborator samples came from the United States, Italy and Spain and covered acute and convalescent phases of COVID-19. Samples were obtained from the ongoing ImmuneRACE study (first 160 participants) and from 1,200 or so subjects provided by 6 global collaborators. A freely available public database, intended as a resource for researchers studying the immune response to SARS-CoV-2, is where the repertoires were released. Nearly every sample came with metadata listing a de-identified subject ID, COVID-19 status, age in years and sex. Deeply sampled blood TCRbeta repertoires from subjects exposed to, actively infected with, or recovered from COVID-19 were included in the dataset. Where HLA class I and class II types were available, the types were taken from metadata supplied by the sample provider, not from assay-based typing. The prospective study material was composed of cDNA or gDNA derived from T cells, B-cell-depleted T cells, or PBMCs. Points the paper makes about the study in general: Clinical and demographic metadata were provided uncurated, with the amount varying by source and participant.

Deletion took 6 bases off V and 7 bases off J, with a span of 21 bases between the germline ends. CDR1 and CDR2 were assigned from the germline V gene (reference sequence) as MNHEY and SMNVEV. The CDR3 spans 16 residues, from the cysteine through the phenylalanine. The CDR3 DNA has 48 bases and is translated from base 1. TCRbeta CDR3 regions were amplified from genomic DNA by means of the immunoSEQ Assay, a bias-controlled multiplex PCR. The authors' pipeline ran thus. Nucleated cell counts per sample were estimated from amplification of reference gene primers within the assay. Sequence reads were collapsed and filtered to measure the absolute abundance of every unique TCRbeta CDR3 rearrangement. Productive Simpson clonality was computed per sample as the square root of Simpson's diversity index over productive rearrangements. The table comes from immuneACCESS by way of TCRdb, which keeps in-frame sequences with V and J called. Part of the clones is missing from these tables; in studies checked, under half for an unresolved V gene and the rest for unknown reasons. That table furnishes V, J and clone size, whereas the DNA furnished D and trimming. For this sample there are 260,000 or so clones; approximately 83% appear just once. The leading ten clones occupy around 3.5% of the sample.

Enrolling through a virtual design, the prospective study's participants ranged in age from roughly 18 to 100 years and lived across about two dozen United States geographic areas. In the prospective study, participants were assigned to cohorts based on the clinical history participants reported in a screening survey and a study questionnaire. A participant counted as exposed if, within 2 weeks of entering the study, that participant had been in contact with someone who had a PCR-confirmed or clinician-diagnosed COVID-19 case. In the prospective study, mobile phlebotomists collected whole blood, serum and a nasopharyngeal or oropharyngeal swab from each participant. Additional blood draws and questionnaires over an approximately 2-month period could optionally be provided by prospective study participants. Before DNA extraction, prospective study blood samples were shipped either frozen or at room temperature.

Sample: PBMCs or T cells enriched from blood (not recorded which). The rearranged segments are TRBV27 and TRBJ1-4, with no confident D gene call. This receptor was obtained from a woman aged 40 to 55 who had been exposed to COVID-19. The DNA sequence is as follows: TGTGCCAGCAGGCCTATTCCACCCGGGGAGGGTGAAAAACTGTTTTTT. This is translated as CASRPIPPGEGEKLFF.